This T cell receptor beta chain was found in a study of blood T cell repertoires in COVID-19. Germline V gives CDR1 SQVTM, CDR2 ANQGSEA. The CDR3 loop spans 13 amino acids. J lost 1 base, V lost 7 bases, and 2 bases had no gene match. Either two negative PCRs, clearance, or symptom resolution qualified Cohort 3 donors as recovered. Per the original data handling: Estimates of nucleated cell counts were drawn from the amplification of reference gene primers. This table comes from immunoSEQ multiplex PCR, and its TCRdb copy is limited to in-frame clones, with some not included. V and J calls and clone size are those listed in that table; D and trimming were worked out from the DNA. The sample lists about 200,000 clones, 85% to 90% occurring once.

The gene calls are TRBV29-1 and TRBJ2-3, with 10 bases identical to TRBD1. The receptor was isolated from a man aged 25 to 40 who had recovered from COVID-19. The sample comprised PBMCs or T cells enriched from blood (not recorded which). CDR3 sequence (DNA): TGCAGCGCTGGGACAGGGGGCACAGATACGCAGTATTTT. Amino acids: CSAGTGGTDTQYF.